Listed below are T cell receptor beta chains from one sample, sequenced in a study of regulatory T cells in long-lasting Graves disease. TCRdb fed the multiplex PCR reads into MiXCR, producing one record per CDR3 protein. The repertoire holds under 800,000 distinct CDR3 sequences, with less than 20% as singletons. The same sample was also used in a study of T cells in Graves' hyperthyroidism and ophthalmopathy.

The source was peripheral blood mononuclear cells (PBMCs), collected at new diagnosis, from a patient treated with antithyroid drugs. The receptors were sampled from a woman aged 25 to 39 with Graves disease. The CDR3 runs from the conserved cysteine through the conserved F or W. The D gene is left open where the match is weak. Rows give clone size only sometimes, using once, few, many, or a class for an expanded clone.

d_call	clone_size	j_call	v_call	cdr3_aa	cdr3_nt
-	many	TRBJ2-3	TRBV28	CASLTGTSSTDTQYF	TGTGCCAGCCTGACCGGGACATCTAGCACAGATACGCAGTATTTT
TRBD1	many	TRBJ2-4	TRBV28	CASSPTGTGKNIQYF	TGTGCCAGCAGTCCCACCGGGACAGGCAAAAACATTCAGTACTTC
-	few	TRBJ2-1	TRBV14	CASSFVLVPDEQFF	TGTGCCAGCAGCTTTGTCCTAGTCCCTGATGAGCAGTTCTTC
-	few	TRBJ1-2	TRBV5-1	CASSRDLTNYGYTF	TGCGCCAGCAGTAGGGATCTTACTAACTATGGCTACACCTTC
-	-	TRBJ1-1	TRBV20-1	CSARVALGGNTEAFF	TGCAGTGCTAGAGTTGCCCTCGGGGGGAACACTGAAGCTTTCTTT
TRBD1	few	TRBJ1-4	TRBV28	CASSLQGAVFNEKLFF	TGTGCCAGCAGTCTACAGGGGGCGGTTTTTAATGAAAAACTGTTTTTT
TRBD1	few	TRBJ1-2	TRBV5-1	CASSLAGQGPTF	TGCGCCAGCAGCTTGGCGGGACAGGGACCCACCTTC
-	many	TRBJ1-1	TRBV12-3/TRBV12-4	CASSFAGAEAFF	TGTGCCAGCAGTTTTGCGGGGGCTGAAGCTTTCTTT
-	few	TRBJ2-5	TRBV7-2	CASSLGLFGGQETQYF	TGTGCCAGCAGCTTAGGATTGTTTGGCGGTCAAGAGACCCAGTACTTC
-	many	TRBJ1-1	TRBV2	CASGGEENTEAFF	TGTGCCAGCGGGGGGGAAGAGAACACTGAAGCTTTCTTT
-	-	TRBJ1-5	TRBV19	CASRGSRGSNQPQHF	TGTGCCAGTAGGGGATCCAGGGGCAGCAATCAGCCCCAGCATTTT
TRBD1	many	TRBJ1-5	TRBV19	CASSTGQGVRQPQHF	TGTGCCAGTAGTACGGGACAGGGGGTTCGACAGCCCCAGCATTTT
-	-	TRBJ2-1	TRBV27	CASRPDSYNEQFF	TGTGCCAGCAGACCGGACTCGTACAATGAGCAGTTCTTC
-	-	TRBJ2-3	TRBV24-1	CAIAGGSTDTQYF	TGTGCCATTGCCGGAGGTAGCACAGATACGCAGTATTTT
TRBD2	few	TRBJ2-3	TRBV20-1	CSAPFGLAGVGDTQYF	TGCAGTGCTCCTTTCGGACTAGCGGGAGTAGGTGATACGCAGTATTTT
-	few	TRBJ2-7	TRBV4-1	CASSHSFGGSLNEQYF	TGCGCCAGCAGCCACTCCTTCGGGGGTTCTTTGAACGAGCAGTACTTC
-	many	TRBJ2-7	TRBV20-1	CSARPAGARLSGEQYF	TGCAGTGCTAGACCCGCGGGGGCTAGACTTTCCGGGGAGCAGTACTTC
-	few	TRBJ2-1	TRBV7-3	CASSSGVQRAYNEQFF	TGTGCCAGCAGCTCAGGAGTACAACGTGCCTACAATGAGCAGTTCTTC
-	few	TRBJ2-1	TRBV6-1	CASRWGVNPPNEQFF	TGTGCCAGCAGGTGGGGGGTGAACCCCCCCAATGAGCAGTTCTTC
-	-	TRBJ1-6	TRBV25-1	CASSEDWVGRNSPLHF	TGTGCCAGCAGTGAGGACTGGGTGGGTCGTAATTCACCCCTCCACTTT
-	many	TRBJ2-5	TRBV12-3/TRBV12-4	CASSLHGGQETQYF	TGTGCCAGCAGCCTGCATGGGGGGCAAGAGACCCAGTACTTC
-	few	TRBJ1-2	TRBV19	CASSSTEYGYTF	TGTGCCAGTAGTTCGACAGAATATGGCTACACCTTC
TRBD2	few	TRBJ2-1	TRBV6-2/TRBV6-3	CASTQGTSGINEQFF	TGTGCCAGCACCCAGGGGACTAGCGGGATCAATGAGCAGTTCTTC
TRBD1	many	TRBJ1-2	TRBV7-2	CASRTGGNYGYTF	TGTGCCAGCAGGACAGGGGGCAACTATGGCTACACCTTC
TRBD2	-	TRBJ2-1	TRBV12-3/TRBV12-4	CASSFFSGRGNEQFF	TGTGCCAGCAGTTTTTTTAGCGGGAGAGGGAATGAGCAGTTCTTC
-	few	TRBJ2-2	TRBV3-1	CASSPRGGTKTGELFF	TGTGCCAGCAGCCCCCGGGGCGGGACAAAAACCGGGGAGCTGTTTTTT
TRBD2	few	TRBJ2-3	TRBV14	CASSQDGAGGLTDTQYF	TGTGCCAGCAGCCAAGACGGAGCGGGAGGCCTCACAGATACGCAGTATTTT
TRBD2	-	TRBJ2-1	TRBV9	CASSVGTSGTRSEQFF	TGTGCCAGCAGCGTTGGGACTAGCGGGACTCGGAGTGAGCAGTTCTTC
TRBD1	many	TRBJ1-1	TRBV10-3	CAISEGTGGTEAFF	TGTGCCATCAGTGAGGGGACAGGGGGAACTGAAGCTTTCTTT
-	many	TRBJ1-2	TRBV20-1	CSASGTYNYGYTF	TGCAGTGCTAGCGGCACCTATAACTATGGCTACACCTTC
-	-	TRBJ2-4	TRBV5-1	CASSFGDGIQYF	TGCGCCAGCAGCTTTGGAGACGGCATTCAGTACTTC
-	-	TRBJ2-2	TRBV5-1	CASSSREAGELFF	TGCGCCAGCAGCAGCAGGGAGGCCGGGGAGCTGTTTTTT
TRBD1	few	TRBJ1-2	TRBV28	CASSPWDRYYGYTF	TGTGCCAGCAGCCCATGGGACAGGTACTATGGCTACACCTTC
-	many	TRBJ2-2	TRBV5-1	CASIRDSNTGELFF	TGCGCCAGCATCCGGGACTCCAACACCGGGGAGCTGTTTTTT
-	-	TRBJ2-3	TRBV6-9	CASSSSPRGPSTDTQYF	TGTGCCAGCAGTTCCTCCCCTCGGGGACCTAGCACAGATACGCAGTATTTT
TRBD1	-	TRBJ2-5	TRBV28	CASRGDRGGQETQYF	TGTGCCAGCAGAGGGGACAGGGGAGGCCAAGAGACCCAGTACTTC
-	few	TRBJ1-2	TRBV7-9	CASTQQGSNYGYTF	TGTGCCAGCACCCAGCAAGGGTCTAACTATGGCTACACCTTC
-	few	TRBJ2-7	TRBV4-1	CASSQGQSTSSYEQYF	TGCGCCAGCAGCCAAGGACAGTCGACAAGCTCCTACGAGCAGTACTTC
-	many	TRBJ2-1	TRBV5-1	CASSLRESSYNEQFF	TGCGCCAGCAGCTTGCGGGAGAGCTCCTACAATGAGCAGTTCTTC
TRBD1	many	TRBJ1-4	TRBV27	CASSPRDRGLTNEKLFF	TGTGCCAGCAGTCCTCGGGACAGGGGGCTAACTAATGAAAAACTGTTTTTT
-	-	TRBJ2-3	TRBV15	CATSLQAPGTDTQYF	TGTGCCACCAGCCTCCAGGCCCCTGGCACAGATACGCAGTATTTT
-	-	TRBJ1-5	TRBV20-1	CSARGGVPRPQHF	TGCAGTGCTAGGGGTGGGGTTCCTCGGCCCCAGCATTTT
-	few	TRBJ2-3	TRBV20-1	CSARVATGGTDTQYF	TGCAGTGCTAGAGTAGCGACAGGAGGCACAGATACGCAGTATTTT
TRBD1	few	TRBJ2-3	TRBV20-1	CSASDRHTDTQYF	TGCAGTGCCTCGGACAGGCACACAGATACGCAGTATTTT
-	many	TRBJ1-3	TRBV20-1	CSAKPDSGNTIYF	TGCAGTGCTAAACCAGACTCTGGAAACACCATATATTTT
-	-	TRBJ2-5	TRBV28	CASSTGHPQETQYF	TGTGCCAGCAGCACTGGACACCCCCAAGAGACCCAGTACTTC
-	many	TRBJ2-5	TRBV3-1	CASSHRNRETQYF	TGTGCCAGCAGCCATAGGAATAGAGAGACCCAGTACTTC
-	few	TRBJ1-1	TRBV6-1	CASSKTGFTEAFF	TGTGCCAGCAGCAAAACAGGATTCACTGAAGCTTTCTTT
TRBD2	many	TRBJ2-1	TRBV2	CASSELAGSNEQFF	TGTGCCAGCAGTGAACTAGCGGGAAGCAATGAGCAGTTCTTC
-	few	TRBJ1-5	TRBV7-9	CASSPGDVGQPQHF	TGTGCCAGCAGCCCGGGTGACGTTGGGCAGCCCCAGCATTTT
TRBD2	many	TRBJ2-7	TRBV28	CASSSALAGVAYEQYF	TGTGCCAGCAGTTCGGCCCTAGCGGGGGTGGCCTACGAGCAGTACTTC
-	many	TRBJ2-7	TRBV3-1	CASSQRYEQYF	TGTGCCAGCAGCCAGCGCTACGAGCAGTACTTC
TRBD2	once	TRBJ2-2	TRBV5-4	CASSSGLQNTGELFF	TGTGCCAGCAGCTCGGGACTACAAAACACCGGGGAGCTGTTTTTT
TRBD2	few	TRBJ2-3	TRBV6-1	CASRLASGRGDTQYF	TGTGCCAGCAGGTTGGCTAGCGGGAGGGGAGATACGCAGTATTTT
TRBD1	few	TRBJ2-5	TRBV6-5	CASSWDRVRETQYF	TGTGCCAGCAGTTGGGACAGGGTGAGGGAGACCCAGTACTTC
-	many	TRBJ1-5	TRBV6-1	CASSTDRTNQPQHF	TGTGCCAGCAGTACCGACAGGACAAATCAGCCCCAGCATTTT
-	many	TRBJ2-3	TRBV7-9	CASSLSWVPDTQYF	TGTGCCAGCAGCTTATCGTGGGTGCCAGATACGCAGTATTTT